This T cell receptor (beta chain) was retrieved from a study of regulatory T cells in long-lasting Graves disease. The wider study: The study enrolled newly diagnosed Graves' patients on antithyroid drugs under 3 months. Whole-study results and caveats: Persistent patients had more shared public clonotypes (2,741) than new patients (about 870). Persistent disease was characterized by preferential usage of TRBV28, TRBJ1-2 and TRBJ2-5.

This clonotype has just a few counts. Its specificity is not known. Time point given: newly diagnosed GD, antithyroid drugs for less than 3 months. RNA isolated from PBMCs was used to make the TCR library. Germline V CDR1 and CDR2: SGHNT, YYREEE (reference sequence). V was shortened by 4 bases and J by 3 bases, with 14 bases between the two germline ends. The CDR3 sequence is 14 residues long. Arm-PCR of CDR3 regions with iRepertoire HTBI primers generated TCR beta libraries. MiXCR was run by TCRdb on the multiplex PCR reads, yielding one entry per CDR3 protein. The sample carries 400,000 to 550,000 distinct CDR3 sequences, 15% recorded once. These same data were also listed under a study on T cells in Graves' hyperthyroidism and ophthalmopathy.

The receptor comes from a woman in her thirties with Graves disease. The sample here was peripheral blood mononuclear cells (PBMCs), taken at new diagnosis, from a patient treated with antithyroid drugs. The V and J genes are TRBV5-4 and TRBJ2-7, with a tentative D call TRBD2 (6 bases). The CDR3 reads CASSDARGNYEQYF. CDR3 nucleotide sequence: TGTGCCAGCAGCGACGCCCGGGGGAACTACGAGCAGTACTTC.